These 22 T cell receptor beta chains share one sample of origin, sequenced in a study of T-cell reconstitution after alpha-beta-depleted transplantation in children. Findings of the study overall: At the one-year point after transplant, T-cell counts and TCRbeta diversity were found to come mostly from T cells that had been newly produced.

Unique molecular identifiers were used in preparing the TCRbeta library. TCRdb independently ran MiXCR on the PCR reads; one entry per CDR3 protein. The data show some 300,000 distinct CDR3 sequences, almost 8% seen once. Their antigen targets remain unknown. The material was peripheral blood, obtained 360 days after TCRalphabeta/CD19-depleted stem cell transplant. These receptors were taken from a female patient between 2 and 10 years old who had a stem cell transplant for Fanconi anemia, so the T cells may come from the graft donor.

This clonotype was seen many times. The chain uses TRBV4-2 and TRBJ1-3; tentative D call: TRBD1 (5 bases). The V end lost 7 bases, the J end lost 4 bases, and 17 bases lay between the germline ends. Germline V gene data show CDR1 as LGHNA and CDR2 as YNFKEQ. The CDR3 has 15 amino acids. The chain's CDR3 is CASTPLGGEGNTIYF. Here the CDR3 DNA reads TGTGCCAGCACCCCCCTCGGGGGGGAAGGAAACACCATATATTTT.

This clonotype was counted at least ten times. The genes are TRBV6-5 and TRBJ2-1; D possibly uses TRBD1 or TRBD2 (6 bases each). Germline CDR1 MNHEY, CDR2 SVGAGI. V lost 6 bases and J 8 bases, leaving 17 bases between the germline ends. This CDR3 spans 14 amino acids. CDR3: CASSRGGISDEQFF. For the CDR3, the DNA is TGTGCCAGCAGCAGGGGAGGCATAAGCGATGAGCAGTTCTTC.

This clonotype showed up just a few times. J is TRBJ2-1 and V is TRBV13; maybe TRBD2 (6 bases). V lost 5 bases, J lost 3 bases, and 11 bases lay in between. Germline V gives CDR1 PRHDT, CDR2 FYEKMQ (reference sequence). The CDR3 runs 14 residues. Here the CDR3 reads CASSPWEDYNEQFF. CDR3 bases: TGTGCCAGCAGCCCGTGGGAGGACTACAATGAGCAGTTCTTC.

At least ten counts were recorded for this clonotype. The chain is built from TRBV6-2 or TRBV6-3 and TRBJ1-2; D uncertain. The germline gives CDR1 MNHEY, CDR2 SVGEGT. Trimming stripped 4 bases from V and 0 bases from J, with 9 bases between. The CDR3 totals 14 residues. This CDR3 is CASSFGSPNYGYTF. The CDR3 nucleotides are TGTGCCAGCAGTTTCGGAAGTCCTAACTATGGCTACACCTTC.

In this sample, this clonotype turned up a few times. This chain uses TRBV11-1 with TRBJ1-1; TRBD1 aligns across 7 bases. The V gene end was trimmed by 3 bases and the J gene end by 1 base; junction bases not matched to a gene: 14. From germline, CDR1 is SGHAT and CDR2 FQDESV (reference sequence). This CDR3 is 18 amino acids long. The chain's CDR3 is CASSLTGQAISKNTEAFF. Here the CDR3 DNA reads TGTGCCAGCAGCTTGACAGGACAGGCTATCTCAAAGAACACTGAAGCTTTCTTT.

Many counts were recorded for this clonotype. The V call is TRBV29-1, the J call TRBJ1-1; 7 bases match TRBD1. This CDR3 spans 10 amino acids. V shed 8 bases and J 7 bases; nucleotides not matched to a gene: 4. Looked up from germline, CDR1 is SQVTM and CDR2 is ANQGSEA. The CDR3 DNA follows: TGCAGCTTCCGGACAGGTGAAGCTTTCTTT. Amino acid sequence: CSFRTGEAFF.

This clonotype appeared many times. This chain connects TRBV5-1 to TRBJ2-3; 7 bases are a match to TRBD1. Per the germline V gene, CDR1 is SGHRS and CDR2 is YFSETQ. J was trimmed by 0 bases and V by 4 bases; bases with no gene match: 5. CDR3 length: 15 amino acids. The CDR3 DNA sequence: TGCGCCAGCAGCGTGACAGGGTCTAGCACAGATACGCAGTATTTT. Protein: CASSVTGSSTDTQYF.

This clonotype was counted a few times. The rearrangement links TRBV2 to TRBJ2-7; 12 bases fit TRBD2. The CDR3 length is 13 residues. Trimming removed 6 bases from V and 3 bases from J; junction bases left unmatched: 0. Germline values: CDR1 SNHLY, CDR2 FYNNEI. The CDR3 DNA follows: TGTGCCAGCAGGGGACTAGCGGGCTACGAGCAGTACTTC. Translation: CASRGLAGYEQYF.

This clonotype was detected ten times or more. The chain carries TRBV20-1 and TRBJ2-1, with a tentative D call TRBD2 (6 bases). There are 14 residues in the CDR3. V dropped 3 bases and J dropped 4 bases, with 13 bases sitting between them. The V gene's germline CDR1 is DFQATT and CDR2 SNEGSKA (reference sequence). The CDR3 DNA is TGCAGTGCTAGTCGACTAGTCGCTTACAATGAGCAGTTCTTC. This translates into CSASRLVAYNEQFF.

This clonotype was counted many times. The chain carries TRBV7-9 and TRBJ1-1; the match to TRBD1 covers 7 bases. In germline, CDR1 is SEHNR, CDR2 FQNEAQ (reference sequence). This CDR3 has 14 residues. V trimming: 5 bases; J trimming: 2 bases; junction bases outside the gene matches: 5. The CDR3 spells CASSPWDSNTEAFF. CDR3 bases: TGTGCCAGCAGCCCCTGGGACAGTAACACTGAAGCTTTCTTT.

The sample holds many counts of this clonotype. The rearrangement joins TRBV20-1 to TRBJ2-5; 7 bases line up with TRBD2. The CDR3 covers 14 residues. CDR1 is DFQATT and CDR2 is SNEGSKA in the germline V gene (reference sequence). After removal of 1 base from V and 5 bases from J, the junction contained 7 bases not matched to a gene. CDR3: CSARGWGAGETQYF. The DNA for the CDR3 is TGCAGTGCTAGAGGGTGGGGAGCGGGGGAGACCCAGTACTTC.

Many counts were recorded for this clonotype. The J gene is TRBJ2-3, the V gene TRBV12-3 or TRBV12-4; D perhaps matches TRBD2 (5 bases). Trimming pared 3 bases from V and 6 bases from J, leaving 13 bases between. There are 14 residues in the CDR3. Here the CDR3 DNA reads TGTGCCAGCAGTTTCCTAGCCGGAAGGGATACGCAGTATTTT. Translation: CASSFLAGRDTQYF.

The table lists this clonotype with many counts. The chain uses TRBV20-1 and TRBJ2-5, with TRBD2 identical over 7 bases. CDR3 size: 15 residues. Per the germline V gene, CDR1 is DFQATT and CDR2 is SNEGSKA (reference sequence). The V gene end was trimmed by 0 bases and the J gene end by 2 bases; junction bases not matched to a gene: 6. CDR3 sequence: CSARDSSGGQETQYF. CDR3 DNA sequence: TGCAGTGCTAGAGATAGCTCGGGGGGTCAAGAGACCCAGTACTTC.

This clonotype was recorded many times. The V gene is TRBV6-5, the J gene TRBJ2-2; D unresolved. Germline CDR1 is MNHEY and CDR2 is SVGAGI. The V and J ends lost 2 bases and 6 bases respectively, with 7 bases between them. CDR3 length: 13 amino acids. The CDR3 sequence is CASSYGNPGELFF. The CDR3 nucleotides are TGTGCCAGCAGTTACGGCAATCCCGGGGAGCTGTTTTTT.

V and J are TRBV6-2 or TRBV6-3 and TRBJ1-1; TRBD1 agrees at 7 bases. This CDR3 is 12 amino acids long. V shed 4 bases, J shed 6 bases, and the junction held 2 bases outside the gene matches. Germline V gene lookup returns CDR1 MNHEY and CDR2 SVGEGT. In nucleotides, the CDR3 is TGTGCCAGCAGTTGGACAGGCCCTGAAGCTTTCTTT. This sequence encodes CASSWTGPEAFF.

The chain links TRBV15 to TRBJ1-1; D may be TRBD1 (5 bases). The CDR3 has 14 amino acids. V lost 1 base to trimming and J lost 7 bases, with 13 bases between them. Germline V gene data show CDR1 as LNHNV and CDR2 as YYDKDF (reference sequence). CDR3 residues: CATSRGGDLGEAFF. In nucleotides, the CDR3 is TGTGCCACCAGCAGAGGAGGGGACTTAGGTGAAGCTTTCTTT.

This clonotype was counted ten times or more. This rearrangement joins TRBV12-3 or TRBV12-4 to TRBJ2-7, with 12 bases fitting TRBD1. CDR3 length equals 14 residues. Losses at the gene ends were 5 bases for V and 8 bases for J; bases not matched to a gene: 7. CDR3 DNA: TGTGCCAGCAGTCCGCCGGGACAGGGGGCGAAGCAGTACTTC. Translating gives CASSPPGQGAKQYF.

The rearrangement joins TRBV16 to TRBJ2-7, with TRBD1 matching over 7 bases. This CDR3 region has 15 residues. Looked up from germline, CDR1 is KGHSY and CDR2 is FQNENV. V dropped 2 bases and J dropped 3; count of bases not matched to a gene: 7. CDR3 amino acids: CASSQGINRGYEQYV. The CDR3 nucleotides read TGTGCCAGCAGCCAAGGGATTAACAGGGGCTACGAGCAGTACGTC.

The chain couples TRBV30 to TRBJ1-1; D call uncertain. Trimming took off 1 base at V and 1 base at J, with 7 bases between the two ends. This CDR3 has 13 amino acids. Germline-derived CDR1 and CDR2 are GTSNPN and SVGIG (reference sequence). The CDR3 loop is CAWSATQNTEAFF. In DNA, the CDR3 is TGTGCCTGGAGTGCGACACAGAACACTGAAGCTTTCTTT.

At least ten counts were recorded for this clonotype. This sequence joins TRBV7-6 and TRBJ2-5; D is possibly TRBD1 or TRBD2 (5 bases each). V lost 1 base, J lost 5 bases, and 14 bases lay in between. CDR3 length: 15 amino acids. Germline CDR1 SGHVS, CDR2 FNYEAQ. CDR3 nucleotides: TGTGCCAGCAGCTTAGGTACACACAGGAGGGAGACCCAGTACTTC. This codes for CASSLGTHRRETQYF.

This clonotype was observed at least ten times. The CDR3 protein is CASSPNIRGSTQYF. The CDR3 DNA follows: TGTGCCAGCAGCCCGAATATTCGTGGGAGTACGCAGTATTTT. The chain joins TRBV4-2 to TRBJ2-3; possible D gene TRBD2, 5 bases. Trimming removed 4 bases at V and 8 bases at J, with 16 bases between. CDR1 is LGHNA and CDR2 is YNFKEQ in the germline V gene. This CDR3 region has 14 residues.

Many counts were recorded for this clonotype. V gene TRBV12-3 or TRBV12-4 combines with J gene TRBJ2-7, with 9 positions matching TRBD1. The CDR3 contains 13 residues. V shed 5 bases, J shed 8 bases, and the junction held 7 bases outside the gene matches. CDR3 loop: CASSPGQGGQQYF. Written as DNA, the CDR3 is TGTGCCAGCAGTCCGGGACAGGGAGGCCAGCAGTACTTC.